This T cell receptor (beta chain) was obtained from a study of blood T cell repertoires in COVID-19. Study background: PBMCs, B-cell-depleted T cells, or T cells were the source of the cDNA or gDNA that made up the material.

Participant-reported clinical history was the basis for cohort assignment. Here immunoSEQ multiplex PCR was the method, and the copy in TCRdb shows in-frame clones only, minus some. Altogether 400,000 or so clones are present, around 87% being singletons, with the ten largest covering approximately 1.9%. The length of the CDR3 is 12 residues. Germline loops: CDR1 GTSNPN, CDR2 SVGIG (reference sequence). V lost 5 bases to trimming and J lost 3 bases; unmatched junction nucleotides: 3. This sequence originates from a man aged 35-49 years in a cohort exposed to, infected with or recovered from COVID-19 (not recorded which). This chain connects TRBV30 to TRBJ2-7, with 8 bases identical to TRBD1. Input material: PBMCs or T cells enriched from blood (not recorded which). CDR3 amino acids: CAWGTGDYEQYF. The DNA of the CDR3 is TGTGCCTGGGGGACAGGTGACTACGAGCAGTACTTC.